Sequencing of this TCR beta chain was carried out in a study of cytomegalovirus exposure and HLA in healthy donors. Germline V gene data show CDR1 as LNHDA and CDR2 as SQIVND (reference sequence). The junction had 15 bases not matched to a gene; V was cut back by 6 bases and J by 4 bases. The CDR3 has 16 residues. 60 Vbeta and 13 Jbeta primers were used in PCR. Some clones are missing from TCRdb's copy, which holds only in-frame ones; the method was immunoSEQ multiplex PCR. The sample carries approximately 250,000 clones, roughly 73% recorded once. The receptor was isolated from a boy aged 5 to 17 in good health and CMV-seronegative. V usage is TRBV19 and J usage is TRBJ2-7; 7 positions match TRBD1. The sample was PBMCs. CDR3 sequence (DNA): TGTGCCAGTAGCATCAATTCAGGGGGTCGCTGGTACGAGCAGTACTTC. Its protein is CASSINSGGRWYEQYF.